A single T cell receptor beta chain is shown here with its context. The ends were cut back, 5 bases at V and 4 bases at J, with 20 bases in the middle. This CDR3 has 16 amino acids. CDR1 LNHDA and CDR2 SQIVND come from the germline V gene (reference sequence). These data come from a study of PD-L1 blockade in urothelial cancer. Overall study context: At 6 weeks and at 3 weeks (second dose) after treatment start, blood was analyzed.

Time point: peripheral blood 6 weeks after treatment start. TCRdb's copy holds only in-frame clones and misses some; the assay was immunoSEQ multiplex PCR. The sample has about 91,000 clones; less than 85% are singletons. The V gene is TRBV19, the J gene TRBJ2-5; D possibly corresponds to TRBD2 (5 bases). The source was PBMCs, collected around atezolizumab (anti-PD-L1) treatment. The receptor was isolated from a man between 65 and 80 years old with urothelial cancer. The CDR3 reads CASSWREGTKGETQYF. The CDR3 nucleotides are TGTGCCAGTAGTTGGCGAGAGGGAACCAAGGGAGAGACCCAGTACTTC. The full variable domain, rest sourced from reference TRBV19 and TRBJ2-5, is DGGITQSPKYLFRKEGQNVTLSCEQNLNHDAMYWYRQDPGQGLRLIYYSQIVNDFQKGDIAEGYSVSREKKESFPLTVTSAQKNPTAFYLCASSWREGTKGETQYFGPGTRLLVL.